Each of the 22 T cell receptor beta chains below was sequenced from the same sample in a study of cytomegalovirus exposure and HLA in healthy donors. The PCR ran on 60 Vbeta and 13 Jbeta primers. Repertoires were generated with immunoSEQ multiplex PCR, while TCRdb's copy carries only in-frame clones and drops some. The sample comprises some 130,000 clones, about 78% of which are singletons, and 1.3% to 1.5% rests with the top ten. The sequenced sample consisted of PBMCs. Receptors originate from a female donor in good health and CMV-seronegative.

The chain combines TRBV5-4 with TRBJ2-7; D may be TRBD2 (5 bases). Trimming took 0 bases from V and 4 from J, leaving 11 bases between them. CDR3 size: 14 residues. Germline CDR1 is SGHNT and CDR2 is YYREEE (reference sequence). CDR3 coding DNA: TGTGCCAGCAGCTTGGCCGGGGTTTCTTACGAGCAGTACTTC. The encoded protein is CASSLAGVSYEQYF.

The CDR3 sequence is CASTKTYNEQFF. Written as DNA, the CDR3 is TGTGCCAGCACCAAAACATACAATGAGCAGTTCTTC. The V gene is TRBV2, the J gene TRBJ2-1; D uncertain. The CDR3 is 12 residues long. Germline V gives CDR1 SNHLY, CDR2 FYNNEI. The germline V and J ends were trimmed by 7 bases and 4 bases, with 8 bases remaining between them.

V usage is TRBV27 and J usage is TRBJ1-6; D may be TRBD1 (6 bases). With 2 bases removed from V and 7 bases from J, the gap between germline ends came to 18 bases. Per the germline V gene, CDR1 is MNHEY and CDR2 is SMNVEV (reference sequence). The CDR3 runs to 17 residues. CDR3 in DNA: TGTGCCAGCAGTTTAGTCCCCCTGTGGGGGGGCAATTCACCCCTCCACTTT. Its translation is CASSLVPLWGGNSPLHF.

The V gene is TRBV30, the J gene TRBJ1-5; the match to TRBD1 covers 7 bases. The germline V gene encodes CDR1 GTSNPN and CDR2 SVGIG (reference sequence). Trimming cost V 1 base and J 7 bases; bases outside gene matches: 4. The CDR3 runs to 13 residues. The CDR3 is CAWSGQGRQPQHF. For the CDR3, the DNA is TGTGCCTGGAGTGGACAGGGAAGGCAGCCCCAGCATTTT.

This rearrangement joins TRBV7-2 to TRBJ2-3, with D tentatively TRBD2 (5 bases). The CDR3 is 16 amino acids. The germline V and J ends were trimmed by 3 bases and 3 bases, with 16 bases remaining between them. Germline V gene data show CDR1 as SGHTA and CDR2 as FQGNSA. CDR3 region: CASSFRSDSPTDTQYF. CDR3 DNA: TGTGCCAGCAGCTTTCGCTCGGACTCCCCTACAGATACGCAGTATTTT.

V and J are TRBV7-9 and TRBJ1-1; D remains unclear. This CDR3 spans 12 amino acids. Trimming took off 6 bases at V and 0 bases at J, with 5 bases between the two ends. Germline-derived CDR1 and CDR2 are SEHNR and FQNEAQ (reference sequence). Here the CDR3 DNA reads TGTGCCAGCAGGAGAATGAACACTGAAGCTTTCTTT. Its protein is CASRRMNTEAFF.

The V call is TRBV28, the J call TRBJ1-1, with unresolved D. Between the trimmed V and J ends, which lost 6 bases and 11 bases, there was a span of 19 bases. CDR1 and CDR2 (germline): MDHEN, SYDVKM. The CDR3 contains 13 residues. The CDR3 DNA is TGTGCCAGCAGCCCCAACTCGGGAGAGCGGGCTTTCTTT. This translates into CASSPNSGERAFF.

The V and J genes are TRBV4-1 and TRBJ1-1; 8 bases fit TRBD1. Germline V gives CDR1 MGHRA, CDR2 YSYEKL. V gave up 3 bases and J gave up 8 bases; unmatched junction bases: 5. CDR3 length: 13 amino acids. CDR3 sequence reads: CASSHVGQDEAFF. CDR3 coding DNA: TGCGCCAGCAGCCACGTGGGACAGGACGAAGCTTTCTTT.

CDR3 region: CASSLGLSDSSYNEQFF. As DNA, the CDR3 is TGTGCCAGCAGCTTAGGACTATCCGACAGCTCCTACAATGAGCAGTTCTTC. The V call is TRBV13, the J call TRBJ2-1, with D perhaps matching TRBD1 (5 bases). Germline lookup yields CDR1 PRHDT and CDR2 FYEKMQ (reference sequence). Deletions cut 0 bases from V and 0 bases from J, with 12 bases between. CDR3 length: 17 amino acids.

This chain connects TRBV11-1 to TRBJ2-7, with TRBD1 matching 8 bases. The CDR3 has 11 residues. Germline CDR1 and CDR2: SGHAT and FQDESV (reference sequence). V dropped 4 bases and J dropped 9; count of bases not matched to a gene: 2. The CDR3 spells CASSSGQGQYF. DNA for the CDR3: TGTGCCAGCAGCTCAGGACAGGGGCAGTACTTC.

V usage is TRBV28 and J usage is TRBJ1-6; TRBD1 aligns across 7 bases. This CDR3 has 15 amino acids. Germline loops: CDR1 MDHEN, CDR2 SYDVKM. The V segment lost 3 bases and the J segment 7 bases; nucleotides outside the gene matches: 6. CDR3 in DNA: TGTGCCAGCAGTTTGGTTGGCAGGGGGAATTCACCCCTCCACTTT. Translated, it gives CASSLVGRGNSPLHF.

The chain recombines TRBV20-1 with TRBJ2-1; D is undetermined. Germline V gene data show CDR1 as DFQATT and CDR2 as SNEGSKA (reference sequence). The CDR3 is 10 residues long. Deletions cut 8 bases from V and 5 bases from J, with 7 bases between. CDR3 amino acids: CSPLHNEQFF. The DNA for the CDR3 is TGCAGTCCCCTACACAATGAGCAGTTCTTC.

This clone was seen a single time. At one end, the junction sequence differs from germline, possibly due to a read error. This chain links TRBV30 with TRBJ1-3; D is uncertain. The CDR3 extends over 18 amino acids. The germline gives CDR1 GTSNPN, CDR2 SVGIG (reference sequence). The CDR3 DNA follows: TGTGCCCGGAGTGTAGAAGGCGCCGGGGTTTACTCTGGAAACACCATATATTTT. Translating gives CARSVEGAGVYSGNTIYF. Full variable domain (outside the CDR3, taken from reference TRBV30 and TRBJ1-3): SQTIHQWPATLVQPVGSPLSLECTVEGTSNPNLYWYRQAAGRGLQLLFYSVGIGQISSEVPQNLSASRPQDRQFILSSKKLLLSDSGFYLCARSVEGAGVYSGNTIYFGEGSWLTVV.

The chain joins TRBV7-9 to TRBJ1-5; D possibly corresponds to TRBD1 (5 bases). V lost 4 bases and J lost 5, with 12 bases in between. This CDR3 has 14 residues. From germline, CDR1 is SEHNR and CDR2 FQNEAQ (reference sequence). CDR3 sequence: CASSYPGDHQPQHF. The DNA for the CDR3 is TGTGCCAGCAGCTACCCGGGGGACCATCAGCCCCAGCATTTT.

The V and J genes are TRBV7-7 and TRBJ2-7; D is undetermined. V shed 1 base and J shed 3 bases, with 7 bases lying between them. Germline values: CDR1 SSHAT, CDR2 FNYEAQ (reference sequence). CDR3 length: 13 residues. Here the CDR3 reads CASSLGADYEQYF. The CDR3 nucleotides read TGTGCCAGCAGCTTAGGTGCGGACTACGAGCAGTACTTC.

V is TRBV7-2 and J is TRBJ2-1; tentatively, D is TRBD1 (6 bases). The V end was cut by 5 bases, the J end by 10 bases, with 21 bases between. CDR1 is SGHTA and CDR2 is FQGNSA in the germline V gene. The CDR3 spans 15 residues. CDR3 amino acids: CASSTTGNLVGEQFF. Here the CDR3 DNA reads TGTGCCAGCAGCACTACAGGGAACCTAGTCGGGGAGCAGTTCTTC.

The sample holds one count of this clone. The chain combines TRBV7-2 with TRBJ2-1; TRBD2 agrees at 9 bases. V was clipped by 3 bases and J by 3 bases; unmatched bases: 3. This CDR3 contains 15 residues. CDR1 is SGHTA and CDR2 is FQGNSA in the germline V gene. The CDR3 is CASSFAGGGYNEQFF. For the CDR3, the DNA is TGTGCCAGCAGCTTTGCGGGAGGGGGCTACAATGAGCAGTTCTTC.

As DNA, the CDR3 is TGTGCCAGCAGCTCAGGTGGGGGCGCCTACTATGGCTACACCTTC. This codes for CASSSGGGAYYGYTF. The gene calls are TRBV7-2 and TRBJ1-2, with D possibly being TRBD1 (6 bases). CDR1 is SGHTA, CDR2 FQGNSA, per germline. This CDR3 region has 15 residues. Trimming removed 4 bases from V and 3 bases from J, with 15 bases in between.

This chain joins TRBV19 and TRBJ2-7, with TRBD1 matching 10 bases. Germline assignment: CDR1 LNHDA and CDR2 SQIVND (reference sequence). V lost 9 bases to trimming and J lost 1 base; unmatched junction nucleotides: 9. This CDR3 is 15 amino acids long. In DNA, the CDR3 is TGTGCCAGCGCCGGGGGACAGGGGCGATCCTACGAGCAGTACTTC. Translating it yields CASAGGQGRSYEQYF.

CDR3 bases: TGTGCCAGCAGCTCGCGACAGGGGAATAATGAAAAACTGTTTTTT. This gives the protein CASSSRQGNNEKLFF. This chain links TRBV5-4 with TRBJ1-4, with 8 bases matching TRBD1. With 3 bases clipped from V and 4 bases from J, the junction kept 5 bases outside the gene matches. The CDR3 extends over 15 amino acids. Germline CDR1 SGHNT, CDR2 YYREEE (reference sequence).

CDR3 coding DNA: TGTGCCAGCAGTGAACTCCGAGTCACCATCTATGGCTACACCTTC. This gives the protein CASSELRVTIYGYTF. This chain joins TRBV2 and TRBJ1-2; D gene uncertain. Germline V gene sequence: CDR1 SNHLY, CDR2 FYNNEI. CDR3 size: 15 residues. V lost 2 bases and J 4 bases, leaving 14 bases between the germline ends.

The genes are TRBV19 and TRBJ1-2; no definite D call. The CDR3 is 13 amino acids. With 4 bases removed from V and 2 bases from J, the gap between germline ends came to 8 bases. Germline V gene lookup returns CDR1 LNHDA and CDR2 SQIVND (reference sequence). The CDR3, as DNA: TGTGCCAGTAGTAATGGGAGAAACTATGGCTACACCTTC. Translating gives CASSNGRNYGYTF.